This TCR beta chain was documented in a study of regulatory T cells in long-lasting Graves disease. Study-level background: Antithyroid drug use was under 3 months in newly diagnosed Graves' patients. Study-level findings and limits: With 2,741 shared public clonotypes, persistent patients exceeded new patients, who shared about a thousand.

Time point meaning: newly diagnosed GD, antithyroid drugs for less than 3 months. Extracted PBMC RNA gave rise to the TCR library. Investigators prepared the TCR beta libraries by applying iRepertoire HTBI primers and Arm-PCR of CDR3 regions. TCRdb analysed the multiplex PCR reads with MiXCR anew, one entry per CDR3 protein. This sample carries hundreds of thousands of distinct CDR3 sequences, about 15% of them seen once, and the ten largest clones take around 18%. This clonotype has ten or more counts. The antigen remains undetermined. These data were also reused for a study on T cells in Graves' hyperthyroidism and ophthalmopathy. That report adds: Stable disease denoted Graves' hyperthyroidism without ophthalmopathy progression within 18 months.

The sample consisted of peripheral blood mononuclear cells (PBMCs), taken at new diagnosis, from a patient treated with antithyroid drugs. The sequence was collected from a woman in her 30s with Graves disease.

The CDR3 nucleotides read TGTGCCAGCAGTGGAATTTTACAGAACACTGAAGCTTTCTTT. It encodes CASSGILQNTEAFF. The gene calls are TRBV2 and TRBJ1-1; D unclear. V lost 4 bases, J lost 1 base, and 10 bases lay in between. The CDR3 runs 14 residues. Germline values: CDR1 SNHLY, CDR2 FYNNEI.